These 12 T cell receptor beta chains share one sample of origin, sequenced in a study of blood T cells in healthy people across ages. Sample-barcoded 5' priming and a J-beta primer mix drove a second PCR of 7 to 11 cycles. Each CDR3 protein gets one entry after TCRdb re-called the 5' RACE reads with MiXCR. The repertoire holds around 1.5 million distinct CDR3 sequences, with about 32% as singletons. The sample taken for sequencing was blood. The receptors were gathered from a woman in her thirties in good health.

The sample holds a few counts of this clonotype. The V gene is TRBV9, the J gene TRBJ1-2; tentatively, D is TRBD1 (5 bases). This CDR3 comprises 15 residues. Trimming left V 4 bases short and J 3 bases short, with 16 bases between. Germline V gene data show CDR1 as SGDLS and CDR2 as YYNGEE. CDR3 nucleotides: TGTGCCAGCAGCTTCCAAAGGGGCACTTACTATGGCTACACCTTC. Translating gives CASSFQRGTYYGYTF.

In regard to this clonotype: This may come from a read error, since a much larger clone is one base off. The chain is built from TRBV6-5 and TRBJ1-2; D is perhaps TRBD1 (5 bases). The germline V gene encodes CDR1 MNHEY and CDR2 SVGAGI. The CDR3 totals 13 residues. The DNA of the CDR3 is TGTGCCTGCAGTTACAGGAGGGACTATGGCTACACCTTC. It encodes CACSYRRDYGYTF.

V gene TRBV5-1 combines with J gene TRBJ2-3, with 11 positions matching TRBD2. The CDR3 length is 16 residues. Germline CDR1 and CDR2: SGHRS and YFSETQ. V trimming: 4 bases; J trimming: 6 bases; junction bases outside the gene matches: 10. CDR3 region: CASSQGTSGSSDTQYF. The CDR3 nucleotides are TGCGCCAGCAGCCAGGGGACTAGCGGTTCCTCGGATACGCAGTATTTT. Full variable domain (rest looked up from reference TRBV5-1 and TRBJ2-3): KAGVTQTPRYLIKTRGQQVTLSCSPISGHRSVSWYQQTPGQGLQFLFEYFSETQRNKGNFPGRFSGRQFSNSRSEMNVSTLELGDSALYLCASSQGTSGSSDTQYFGPGTRLTVL.

The gene calls are TRBV29-1 and TRBJ1-2; weak D call: TRBD1 (6 bases). This CDR3 region has 14 residues. Trimming took 8 bases from V and 3 from J, leaving 19 bases between them. CDR1 is SQVTM, CDR2 ANQGSEA, per germline. CDR3 in amino acids: CSIKGGPKDYGYTF. The CDR3 nucleotides read TGCAGCATCAAAGGGGGGCCGAAGGACTATGGCTACACCTTC.

The chain has TRBV28 and TRBJ2-2, with D perhaps TRBD1 (5 bases). The length of the CDR3 is 14 residues. The V end lost 6 bases, the J end lost 3 bases, and 11 bases lay between the germline ends. Per germline, CDR1 MDHEN and CDR2 SYDVKM. The CDR3: CASSPDTYTGELFF. CDR3 nucleotides: TGTGCCAGCAGCCCGGACACATACACCGGGGAGCTGTTTTTT.

The chain employs TRBV2 and TRBJ1-5; 8 nucleotides align to TRBD1. This CDR3 region has 15 residues. Germline CDR1 SNHLY, CDR2 FYNNEI. J lost 2 bases, V lost 6 bases, and 6 bases had no gene match. The CDR3 sequence: CASRIDRGGNQPQHF. The CDR3 DNA reads TGTGCCAGCAGGATAGACAGGGGTGGCAATCAGCCCCAGCATTTT.

CDR3 in amino acids: CASTDMDYGYTF. Written as DNA, the CDR3 is TGCGCCAGCACCGACATGGACTATGGCTACACCTTC. The chain recombines TRBV5-1 with TRBJ1-2, with D unresolved. V was clipped by 6 bases and J by 3 bases, with 9 bases between them. Germline loops: CDR1 SGHRS, CDR2 YFSETQ. The CDR3 runs to 12 residues.

The V and J genes are TRBV12-3 or TRBV12-4 and TRBJ2-4; 8 bases match TRBD1. The length of the CDR3 is 13 residues. The J segment lost 13 bases and the V segment lost 5 bases, leaving 10 bases of the junction unmatched. The CDR3 is CASSAGQGYGQYF. The DNA for the CDR3 is TGTGCCAGCAGTGCCGGACAGGGTTACGGGCAGTACTTC.

This clonotype has ten or more counts. CDR3: CASSQKSNTEAFF. CDR3 nucleotides: TGTGCCAGCAGCCAAAAATCGAACACTGAAGCTTTCTTT. The chain couples TRBV4-2 to TRBJ1-1; D is uncertain. The CDR3 is made up of 13 amino acids. The V gene lost 2 bases and the J gene lost 1 base, with 5 bases spanning the gap. Germline V CDR1 and CDR2: LGHNA, YNFKEQ.

In its sample, this clonotype was seen many times. V is TRBV29-1 and J is TRBJ2-7; D is unclear. The CDR3 extends over 11 amino acids. The V and J ends lost 1 base and 9 bases respectively, with 10 bases between them. The germline V gene has CDR1 SQVTM and CDR2 ANQGSEA. CDR3 in DNA: TGCAGCGTTGAAGGAGCCATGGGGCAGTACTTC. Translating gives CSVEGAMGQYF.

There are a few counts of this clonotype. The chain joins TRBV29-1 to TRBJ2-3, with 13 bases that match TRBD2. CDR1 and CDR2 (germline): SQVTM, ANQGSEA. Trimming took 7 bases from V and 11 from J; bases not matched to a gene: 9. There are 13 residues in the CDR3. The CDR3 spells CSGRLAGGHWQYF. The CDR3 DNA reads TGCAGCGGACGACTAGCGGGGGGCCACTGGCAGTATTTT.

In this sample, this clonotype turned up a few times. V is TRBV7-2 and J is TRBJ2-3; D remains unclear. V was shortened by 6 bases and J by 2 bases, with 6 bases between the two germline ends. This CDR3 contains 12 residues. Germline V lookup: CDR1 SGHTA, CDR2 FQGNSA. The CDR3 DNA reads as TGTGCCAGCAGGCCTGCCACAGATACGCAGTATTTT. Translated: CASRPATDTQYF.